This TCR beta chain came from a study of CD8 T cells in ankylosing spondylitis. V was clipped by 0 bases and J by 0 bases, with 12 bases between them. The CDR3 sequence is 15 residues long. CDR1 and CDR2 from the germline V gene are SQVTM and ANQGSEA. Study-level points and caveats: Several highly homologous variants made up a TCR beta motif, and this motif appeared characteristic of ankylosing spondylitis blood. Earlier work had already found some motif variants in reactive arthritis synovial fluid and blood. Relatively scarce in peripheral blood, disease-linked clones were CD8+.

Making the TCR beta libraries involved quantitative 5'-RACE with molecular barcodes. TCRdb fed the 5' RACE reads into MiXCR, producing one record per CDR3 protein. The table lists around 130,000 distinct CDR3 sequences, roughly 17% of them singletons. Ten or more counts support this clonotype. Its antigen is not identified. J is TRBJ2-7 and V is TRBV29-1, with TRBD1 as a possible D gene (5 bases). This sequence originates from a male donor with ankylosing spondylitis. Specimen: blood, either unsorted or a sorted T cell fraction (not recorded which). The CDR3 DNA sequence: TGCAGCGTTGAAGACCAAGACAGTACCTCCTACGAGCAGTACTTC. Translation: CSVEDQDSTSYEQYF.